The sequence of this T cell receptor (beta chain) was determined in a study of blood T cells in healthy people across ages. This clonotype showed up many times. Its cognate antigen is unknown. No fewer than 7 million PBMCs went into each sample. PCR was performed a second time for about 6 to 12 cycles using a sample-barcoded 5' primer and a J-beta primer mix. MiXCR, applied by TCRdb to the 5' RACE reads, yields one record per CDR3 protein. The sample shows hundreds of thousands of distinct CDR3 sequences, roughly 32% of them seen only once. Trimming stripped 5 bases from V and 2 bases from J, with 10 bases between. Looked up from germline, CDR1 is SGHTA and CDR2 is FQGNSA. CDR3 size: 14 residues. Overall study results and limits: The diversity estimates, figures obtained from one million T cells, were considered underestimates.

The V gene is TRBV7-2, the J gene TRBJ2-1; D not certain. The source of this sequence is an elderly woman in good health. Input material: blood. Here the CDR3 DNA reads TGTGCCAGCAGCGTAGACCCAACCTACAATGAGCAGTTCTTC. Residues: CASSVDPTYNEQFF.